A single TCR beta chain is shown here with its context. The data were obtained in a study of blood T cell repertoires in COVID-19. Sequencing was performed with immunoSEQ multiplex PCR; in TCRdb, only in-frame clones are kept and a portion is missing. The profile covers under 150,000 clones, with about 87% appearing a single time and more than 25% taken by the ten largest. This CDR3 comprises 15 residues. V shed 1 base and J shed 2 bases, with 6 bases lying between them. CDR1 LNHDA and CDR2 SQIVND come from the germline V gene (reference sequence). The V gene is TRBV19, the J gene TRBJ2-6; D might be TRBD2 (5 bases). The source is a human donor in a cohort sampled during active COVID-19. The sequenced sample consisted of peripheral blood. The DNA of the CDR3 is TGTGCCAGTAGTATAGGAGGGACTGGGGCCAACGTCCTGACTTTC. It codes for CASSIGGTGANVLTF.